Following are 5 T cell receptor beta chains from one sample sequenced in a study of blood T cells in healthy people across ages. Combining a sample-barcoded 5' primer with a J-beta primer mix, a second PCR ran for about 6 to 12 cycles. TCRdb reprocessed the 5' RACE reads with MiXCR, giving one entry per CDR3 protein. The table lists 1.2 million to 1.5 million distinct CDR3 sequences, approximately 60% of them singletons. Sequencing input: blood. These receptors were obtained from a man aged 18-30 years in good health.

This clonotype came up a few times. The chain combines TRBV27 with TRBJ2-7, with 8 bases that match TRBD2. CDR3 length: 15 residues. Trimming cost V 9 bases and J 2 bases; bases outside gene matches: 12. Germline lookup yields CDR1 MNHEY and CDR2 SMNVEV (reference sequence). The CDR3 coding sequence is TGTGCCAGTAAAACTAGCCCGGGAGGGCCCTACGAGCAGTACTTC. It encodes CASKTSPGGPYEQYF.

The chain carries TRBV24-1 and TRBJ2-1; D is uncertain. Germline CDR1 and CDR2: KGHDR and SFDVKD. Trimming removed 3 bases from V and 5 bases from J, with 10 bases in between. The CDR3 is 14 residues long. The CDR3 sequence: CATSDMDENNEQFF. The CDR3 nucleotides are TGTGCCACCAGTGATATGGACGAGAACAATGAGCAGTTCTTC.

The CDR3 loop is CSARARGAVNTEAFF. As DNA, the CDR3 is TGCAGTGCTAGGGCCCGTGGGGCTGTTAACACTGAAGCTTTCTTT. The rearrangement joins TRBV20-1 to TRBJ1-1; D possibly corresponds to TRBD1 (5 bases). V lost 3 bases and J 2 bases, leaving 16 bases between the germline ends. The CDR3 is 15 residues long. CDR1 DFQATT and CDR2 SNEGSKA come from the germline V gene (reference sequence).

The V gene is TRBV9, the J gene TRBJ1-1, with 7 bases identical to TRBD1. The germline V gene has CDR1 SGDLS and CDR2 YYNGEE. The CDR3 contains 16 residues. The V and J ends lost 4 bases and 3 bases, in that order; junction bases with no gene match: 12. Here the CDR3 DNA reads TGTGCCAGCAGCCTCTCTGGAGGGGGCGGGTACACTGAAGCTTTCTTT. Translated: CASSLSGGGGYTEAFF.

J is TRBJ2-7 and V is TRBV6-1; D is unclear. The CDR3 is 13 amino acids. Germline CDR1 reads MNHNS; CDR2 reads SASEGT. Trimming left V 1 base short and J 10 bases short, with 14 bases between. DNA for the CDR3: TGTGCCAGCAGTGAAGGGTGGGGAAGGTCCCAGTACTTC. Its protein is CASSEGWGRSQYF.